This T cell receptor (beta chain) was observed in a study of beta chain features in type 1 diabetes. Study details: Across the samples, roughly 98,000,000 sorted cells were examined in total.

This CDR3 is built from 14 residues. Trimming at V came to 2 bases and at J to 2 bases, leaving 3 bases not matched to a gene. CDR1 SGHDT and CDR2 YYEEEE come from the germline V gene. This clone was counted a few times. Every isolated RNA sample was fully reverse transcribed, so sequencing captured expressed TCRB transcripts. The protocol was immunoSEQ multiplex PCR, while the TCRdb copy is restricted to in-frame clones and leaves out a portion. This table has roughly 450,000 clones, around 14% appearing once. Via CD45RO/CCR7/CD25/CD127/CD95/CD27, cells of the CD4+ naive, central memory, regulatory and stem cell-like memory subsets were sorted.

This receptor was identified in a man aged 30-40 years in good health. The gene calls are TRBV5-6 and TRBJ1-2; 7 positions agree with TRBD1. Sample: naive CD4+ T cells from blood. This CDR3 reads CASSFGTENYGYTF. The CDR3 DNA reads TGTGCCAGCAGCTTTGGGACAGAAAACTATGGCTACACCTTC.